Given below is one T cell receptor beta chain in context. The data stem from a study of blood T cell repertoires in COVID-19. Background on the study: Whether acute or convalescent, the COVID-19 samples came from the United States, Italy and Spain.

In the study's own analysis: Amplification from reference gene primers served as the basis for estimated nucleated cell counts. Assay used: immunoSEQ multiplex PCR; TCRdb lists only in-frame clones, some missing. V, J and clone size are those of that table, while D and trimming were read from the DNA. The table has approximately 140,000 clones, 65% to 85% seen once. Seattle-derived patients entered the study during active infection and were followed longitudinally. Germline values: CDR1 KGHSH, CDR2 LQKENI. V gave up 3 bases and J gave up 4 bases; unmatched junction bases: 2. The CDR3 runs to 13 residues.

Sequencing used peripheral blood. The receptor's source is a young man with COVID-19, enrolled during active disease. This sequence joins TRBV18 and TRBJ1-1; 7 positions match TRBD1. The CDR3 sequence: CASSPDRATEAFF. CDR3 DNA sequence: TGTGCCAGCTCACCTGACAGGGCCACTGAAGCTTTCTTT.